This TCR beta chain emerged from a study of blood T cell repertoires in COVID-19. Study-wide context: Samples taken during acute and convalescent COVID-19 were collected in the United States, Italy and Spain.

In the original workflow: Using reference gene primer amplification, nucleated cell counts were estimated. Profiling relied on immunoSEQ multiplex PCR, and the TCRdb table lists in-frame clones only, not all of them. From that table come the V and J calls and clone size; the DNA was used to work out D and trimming. The sample records about 90,000 clones, 89% being singletons. Seattle participants joined during active infection and were tracked over time. Germline assignment: CDR1 MNHNY and CDR2 SVGAGI (reference sequence). This CDR3 has 16 amino acids. The junction had 12 bases not matched to a gene; V was cut back by 5 bases and J by 8 bases.

The source of this sequence is a man aged 45-60 years with COVID-19, enrolled during active disease. The chain carries TRBV6-6 and TRBJ1-4; 9 bases are shared with TRBD1. Specimen: peripheral blood. The CDR3 coding sequence is TGTGCCAGCAGTCCACACCCGGGACAGGGTCGGGAAAAACTGTTTTTT. Amino acid sequence: CASSPHPGQGREKLFF.